These T cell receptor beta chains were read from a single sample in a study of cytomegalovirus exposure and HLA in healthy donors. Data came from immunoSEQ multiplex PCR; TCRdb stores just in-frame clones and leaves some out. This repertoire shows roughly 150,000 clones, 80% found once; its top ten account for about 15%. Sequences were obtained from PBMCs. The receptor set was obtained from a woman in her 40s in good health and CMV-seronegative. The CDR3 runs from the conserved cysteine through the conserved F or W. D genes are given only for firm matches. Clone size appears in some rows only: once, few, many, or a class for an expanded clone.

TRBV30,.,13,.,TRBJ2-2,CAWSVRGTGELFF,TGTGCCTGGAGTGTACGGGGCACCGGGGAGCTGTTTTTT
TRBV9,once,15,.,TRBJ2-1,CASSVETGVYNEQFF,TGTGCCAGCAGCGTCGAAACGGGAGTATACAATGAGCAGTTCTTC
TRBV7-2,.,15,TRBD2,TRBJ2-3,CASSLGAGGTDTQYF,TGTGCCAGCAGCTTAGGAGCGGGAGGGACAGATACGCAGTATTTT
TRBV5-8,.,16,TRBD1,TRBJ2-7,CASSLTLGQLIYEQYF,TGTGCCAGCAGCTTAACTCTGGGACAGCTGATCTACGAGCAGTACTTC
TRBV4-1,.,15,TRBD1,TRBJ2-7,CASSQDRTGGYEQYF,TGCGCCAGCAGCCAAGATCGGACAGGGGGCTACGAGCAGTACTTC
TRBV27,.,15,TRBD1,TRBJ1-1,CASSALDRVHTEAFF,TGTGCCAGCAGTGCCTTGGACAGGGTGCACACTGAAGCTTTCTTT
TRBV2,.,13,TRBD1,TRBJ1-2,CASSEDRGKGYTF,TGTGCCAGCAGTGAGGACAGGGGTAAGGGCTACACCTTC
TRBV19,.,14,.,TRBJ1-2,CASSPSGAHYGYTF,TGTGCCAGTAGTCCTTCAGGGGCTCACTATGGCTACACCTTC
TRBV5-1,.,14,.,TRBJ2-1,CASSFGSNNNEQFF,TGCGCCAGCAGCTTCGGGTCGAACAACAATGAGCAGTTCTTC
TRBV7-2,.,13,.,TRBJ2-2,CASSQSNTGELFF,TGTGCCAGCAGCCAATCGAACACCGGGGAGCTGTTTTTT
TRBV5-6,.,16,.,TRBJ1-4,CASSLDPTAYNEKLFF,TGTGCCAGCAGCTTGGACCCGACAGCCTATAATGAAAAACTGTTTTTT
TRBV5-4,.,14,TRBD2,TRBJ2-7,CASSLWREPHEQYF,TGTGCCAGCAGCTTGTGGCGGGAGCCCCACGAGCAGTACTTC
TRBV27,.,16,TRBD1,TRBJ2-3,CASSAPPGQGTDTQYF,TGTGCCAGCAGTGCGCCACCGGGACAGGGTACAGATACGCAGTATTTT